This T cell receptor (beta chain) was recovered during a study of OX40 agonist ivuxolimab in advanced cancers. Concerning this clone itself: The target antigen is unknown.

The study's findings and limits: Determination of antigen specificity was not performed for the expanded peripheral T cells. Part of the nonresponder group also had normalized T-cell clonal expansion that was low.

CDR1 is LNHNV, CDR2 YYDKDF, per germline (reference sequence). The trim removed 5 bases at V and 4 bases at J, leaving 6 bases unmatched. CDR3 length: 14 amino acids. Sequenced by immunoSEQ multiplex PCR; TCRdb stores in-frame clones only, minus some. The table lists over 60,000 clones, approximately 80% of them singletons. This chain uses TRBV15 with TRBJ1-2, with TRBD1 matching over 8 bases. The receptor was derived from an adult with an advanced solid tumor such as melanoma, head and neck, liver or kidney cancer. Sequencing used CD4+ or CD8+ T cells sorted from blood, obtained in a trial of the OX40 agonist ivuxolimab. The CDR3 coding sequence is TGTGCCACCAGCGCCGGACAGGGAGGCTATGGCTACACCTTC. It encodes CATSAGQGGYGYTF.